A single T cell receptor beta chain is shown here with its context. This sample is drawn from a study of control samples from healthy donors and cancer patients. The CDR3 extends over 12 amino acids. The V end lost 10 bases, the J end lost 8 bases, and 15 bases lay between the germline ends. The germline V gene has CDR1 KGHSH and CDR2 LQKENI. Only in-frame clones appear in the TCRdb table, and some are missing; sequencing was by immunoSEQ multiplex PCR. The sample records 76,000 or so clones, roughly nine tenths being singletons. The sequence was obtained from a woman aged 50 to 60 with colorectal cancer. Input material: PBMCs. The chain is built from TRBV18 and TRBJ2-1; D is perhaps TRBD2 (5 bases). CDR3 sequence reads: CATSVFGDEQFF. The CDR3 DNA is TGTGCCACTTCGGTTTTCGGGGATGAGCAGTTCTTC.